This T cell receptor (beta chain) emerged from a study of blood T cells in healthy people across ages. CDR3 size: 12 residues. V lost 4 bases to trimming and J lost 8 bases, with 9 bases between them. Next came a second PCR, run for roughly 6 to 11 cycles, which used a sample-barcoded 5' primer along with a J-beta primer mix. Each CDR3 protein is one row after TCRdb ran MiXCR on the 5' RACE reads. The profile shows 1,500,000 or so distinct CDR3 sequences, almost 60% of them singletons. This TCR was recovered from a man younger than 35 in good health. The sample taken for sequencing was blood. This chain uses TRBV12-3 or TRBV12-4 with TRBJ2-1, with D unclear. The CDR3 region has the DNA TGTGCCAGCAGTTCATTGGGCCATGAGCAGTTCTTC. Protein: CASSSLGHEQFF.